This TCR beta chain is drawn from a study of blood T cell repertoires in COVID-19. The CDR3 runs to 15 residues. The J segment lost 5 bases and the V segment lost 2 bases, leaving 7 bases of the junction unmatched. Germline V gives CDR1 SGHAT, CDR2 FQNNGV. Some clones are missing from TCRdb's copy, which holds only in-frame ones; the method was immunoSEQ multiplex PCR. The sample carries roughly 300,000 clones, around 85% recorded once. The sequencing input was PBMCs or T cells enriched from blood (not recorded which). This clonotype was sampled from a woman in her forties or fifties who had recovered from COVID-19. The chain has TRBV11-2 and TRBJ1-2, with 8 bases matching TRBD1. CDR3 bases: TGTGCCAGCAGCTTAAGCACAGGGGGAGGGTATGGCTACACCTTC. Its translation: CASSLSTGGGYGYTF.